This entry lists 2 T cell receptor beta chains sequenced from one sample in a study of shared clonotypes between healthy human individuals. Clones were read by immunoSEQ multiplex PCR, and TCRdb kept only the in-frame ones, dropping some. This sample yields about 1 million clones, of which roughly 80% are seen a single time; approximately 1.5% belongs to the top ten. The material sequenced was memory CD4+ T cells sorted from blood. Subset in this sample: CD45RA-negative fraction. These receptors all stem from a man aged 18 to 30 in good health.

V usage is TRBV7-9 and J usage is TRBJ1-4; 8 bases are shared with TRBD1. This CDR3 is 15 amino acids long. Trimming removed 1 base from V and 4 bases from J; junction bases left unmatched: 2. The germline V gene encodes CDR1 SEHNR and CDR2 FQNEAQ (reference sequence). CDR3 loop: CASSLEQGDNEKLFF. DNA for the CDR3: TGTGCCAGCAGCTTAGAACAGGGGGATAATGAAAAACTGTTTTTT.

This chain connects TRBV5-4 to TRBJ2-1; TRBD1 aligns across 8 bases. Germline V gene sequence: CDR1 SGHNT, CDR2 YYREEE (reference sequence). The junction had 11 bases not matched to a gene; V was cut back by 4 bases and J by 8 bases. CDR3 size: 15 residues. For the CDR3, the DNA is TGTGCCAGCAGCGCGAGGACAGGGTTCGGAGATGAGCAGTTCTTC. Amino acids: CASSARTGFGDEQFF. The whole variable domain, remainder taken from reference TRBV5-4 and TRBJ2-1, is ETGVTQSPTHLIKTRGQQVTLRCSSQSGHNTVSWYQQALGQGPQFIFQYYREEENGRGNFPPRFSGLQFPNYSSELNVNALELDDSALYLCASSARTGFGDEQFFGPGTRLTVL.